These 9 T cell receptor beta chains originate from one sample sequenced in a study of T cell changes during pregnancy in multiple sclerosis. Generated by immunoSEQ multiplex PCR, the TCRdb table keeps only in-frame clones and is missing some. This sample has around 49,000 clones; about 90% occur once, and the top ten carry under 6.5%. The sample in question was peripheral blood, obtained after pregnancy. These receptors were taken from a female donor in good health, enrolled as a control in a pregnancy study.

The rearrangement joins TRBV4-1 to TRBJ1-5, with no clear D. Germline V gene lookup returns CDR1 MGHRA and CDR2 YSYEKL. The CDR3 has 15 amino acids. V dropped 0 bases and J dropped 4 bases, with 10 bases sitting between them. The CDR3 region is CASSQDEFPNQPQHF. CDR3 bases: TGCGCCAGCAGCCAAGATGAGTTTCCAAATCAGCCCCAGCATTTT.

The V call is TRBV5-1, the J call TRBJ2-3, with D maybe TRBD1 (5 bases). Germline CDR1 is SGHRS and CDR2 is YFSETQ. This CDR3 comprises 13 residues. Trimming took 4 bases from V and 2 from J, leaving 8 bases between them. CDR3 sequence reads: CASSPDNTDTQYF. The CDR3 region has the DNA TGCGCCAGCAGCCCGGACAACACAGATACGCAGTATTTT.

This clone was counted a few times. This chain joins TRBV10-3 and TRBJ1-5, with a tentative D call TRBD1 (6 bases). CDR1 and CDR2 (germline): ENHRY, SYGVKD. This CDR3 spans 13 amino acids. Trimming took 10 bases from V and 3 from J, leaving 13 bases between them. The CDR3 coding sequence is TGTGCCAGCTCGGACAGCCTCAATCAGCCCCAGCATTTT. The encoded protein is CASSDSLNQPQHF.

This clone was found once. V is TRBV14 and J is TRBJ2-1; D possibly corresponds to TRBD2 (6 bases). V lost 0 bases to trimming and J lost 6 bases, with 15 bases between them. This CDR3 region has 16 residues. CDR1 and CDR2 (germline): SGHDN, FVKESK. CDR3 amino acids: CASSQDGRTWGNEQFF. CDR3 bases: TGTGCCAGCAGCCAAGATGGGAGGACCTGGGGCAATGAGCAGTTCTTC.

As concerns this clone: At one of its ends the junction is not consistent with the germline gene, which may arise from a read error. CDR3 loop: CASRQGALAGVNEQFF. The CDR3 DNA is TGCGCCAGCAGACAAGGTGCGCTAGCGGGAGTCAATGAGCAGTTCTTC. The chain couples TRBV4-1 to TRBJ2-1; TRBD2 aligns across 10 bases. This CDR3 has 16 amino acids. Germline V gene sequence: CDR1 MGHRA, CDR2 YSYEKL.

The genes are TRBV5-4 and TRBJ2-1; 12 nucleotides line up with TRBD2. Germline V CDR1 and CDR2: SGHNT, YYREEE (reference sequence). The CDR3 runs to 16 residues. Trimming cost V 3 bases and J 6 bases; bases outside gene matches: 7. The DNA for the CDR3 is TGTGCCAGCAGCTCCCCGCGGACTAGCGGGGCCAATGAGCAGTTCTTC. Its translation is CASSSPRTSGANEQFF.

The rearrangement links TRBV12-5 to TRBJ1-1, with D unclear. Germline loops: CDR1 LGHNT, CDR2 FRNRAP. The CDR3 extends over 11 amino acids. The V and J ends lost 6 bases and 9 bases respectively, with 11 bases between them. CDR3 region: CASGPGEQAFF. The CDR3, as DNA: TGTGCTAGTGGCCCCGGGGAGCAAGCTTTCTTT.

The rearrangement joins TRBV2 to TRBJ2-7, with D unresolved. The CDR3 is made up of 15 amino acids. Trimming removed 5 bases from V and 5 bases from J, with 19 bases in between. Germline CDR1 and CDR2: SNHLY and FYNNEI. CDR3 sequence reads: CASSKEFSRHDEQYF. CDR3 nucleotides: TGTGCCAGCAGTAAAGAATTCTCCAGGCACGACGAGCAGTACTTC.

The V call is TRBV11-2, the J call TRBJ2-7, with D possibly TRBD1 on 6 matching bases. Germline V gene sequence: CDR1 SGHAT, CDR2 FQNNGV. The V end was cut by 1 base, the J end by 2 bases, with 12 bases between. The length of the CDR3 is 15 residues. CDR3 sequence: CASSLGTASAYEQYF. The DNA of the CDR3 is TGTGCCAGCAGCTTAGGGACAGCTTCCGCCTACGAGCAGTACTTC.